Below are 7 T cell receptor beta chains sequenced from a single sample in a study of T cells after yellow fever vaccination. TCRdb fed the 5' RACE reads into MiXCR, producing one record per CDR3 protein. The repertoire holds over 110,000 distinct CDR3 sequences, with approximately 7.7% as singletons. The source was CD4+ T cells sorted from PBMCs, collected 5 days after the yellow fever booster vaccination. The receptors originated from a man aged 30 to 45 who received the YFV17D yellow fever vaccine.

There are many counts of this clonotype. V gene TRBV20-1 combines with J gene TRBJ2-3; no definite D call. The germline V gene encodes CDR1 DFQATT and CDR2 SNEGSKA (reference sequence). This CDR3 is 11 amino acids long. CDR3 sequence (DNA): TGCAGCTTGCAGGTTACAGATACGCAGTATTTT. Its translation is CSLQVTDTQYF.

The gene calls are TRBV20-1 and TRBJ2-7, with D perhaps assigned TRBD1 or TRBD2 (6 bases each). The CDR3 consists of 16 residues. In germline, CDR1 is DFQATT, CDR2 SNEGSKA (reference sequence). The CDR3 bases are TGCAGCGCCAGGGGCCCGGCTCCGGGAGTTACCTACGAGCAGTACTTC. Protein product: CSARGPAPGVTYEQYF.

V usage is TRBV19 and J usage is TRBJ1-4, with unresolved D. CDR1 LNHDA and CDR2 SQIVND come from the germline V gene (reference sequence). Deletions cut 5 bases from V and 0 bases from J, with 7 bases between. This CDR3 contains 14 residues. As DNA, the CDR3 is TGTGCCAGTAGTTACTCTGCAACTAATGAAAAACTGTTTTTT. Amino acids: CASSYSATNEKLFF. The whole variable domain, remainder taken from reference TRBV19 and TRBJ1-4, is DGGITQSPKYLFRKEGQNVTLSCEQNLNHDAMYWYRQDPGQGLRLIYYSQIVNDFQKGDIAEGYSVSREKKESFPLTVTSAQKNPTAFYLCASSYSATNEKLFFGSGTQLSVL.

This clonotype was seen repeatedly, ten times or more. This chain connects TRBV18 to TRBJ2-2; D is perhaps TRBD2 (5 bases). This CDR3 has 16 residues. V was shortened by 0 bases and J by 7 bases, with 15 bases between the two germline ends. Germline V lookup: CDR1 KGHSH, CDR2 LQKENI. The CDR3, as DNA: TGTGCCAGCTCACCACCGCAGGACTCCACCGTCGGGGAGCTGTTTTTT. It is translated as CASSPPQDSTVGELFF.

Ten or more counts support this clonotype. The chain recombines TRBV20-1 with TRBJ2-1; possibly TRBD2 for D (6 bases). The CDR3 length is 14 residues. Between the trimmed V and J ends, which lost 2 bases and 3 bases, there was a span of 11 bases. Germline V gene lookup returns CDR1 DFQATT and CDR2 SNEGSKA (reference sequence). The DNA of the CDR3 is TGCAGTGCTAGACTAGCGCTCAACTACAATGAGCAGTTCTTC. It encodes CSARLALNYNEQFF.

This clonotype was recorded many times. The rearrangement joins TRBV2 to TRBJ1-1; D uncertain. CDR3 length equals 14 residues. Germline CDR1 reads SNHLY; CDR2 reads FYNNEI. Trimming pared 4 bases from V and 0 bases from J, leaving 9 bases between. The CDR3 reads CASSVEGLNTEAFF. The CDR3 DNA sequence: TGTGCCAGCAGTGTGGAGGGTTTGAACACTGAAGCTTTCTTT.

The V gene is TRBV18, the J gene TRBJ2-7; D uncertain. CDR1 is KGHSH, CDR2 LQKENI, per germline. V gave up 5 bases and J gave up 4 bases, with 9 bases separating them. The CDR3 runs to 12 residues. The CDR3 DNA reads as TGTGCCAGCTCATACGACGGTTACGAGCAGTACTTC. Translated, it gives CASSYDGYEQYF.